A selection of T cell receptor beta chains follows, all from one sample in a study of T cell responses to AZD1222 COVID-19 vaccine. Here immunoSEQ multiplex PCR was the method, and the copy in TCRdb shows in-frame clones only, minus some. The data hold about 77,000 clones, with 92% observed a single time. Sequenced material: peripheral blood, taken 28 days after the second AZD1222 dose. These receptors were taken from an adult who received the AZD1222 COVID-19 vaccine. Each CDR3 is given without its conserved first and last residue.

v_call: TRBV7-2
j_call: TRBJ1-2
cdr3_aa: ASSADRNGGYT

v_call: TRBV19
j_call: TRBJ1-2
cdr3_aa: ASQRDSGYGYT

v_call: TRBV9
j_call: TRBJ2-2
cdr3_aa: ASSVPAGVDTGELF

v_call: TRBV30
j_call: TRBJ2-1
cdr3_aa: AWSADNEQF

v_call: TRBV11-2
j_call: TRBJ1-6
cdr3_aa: ASSLHQGNSPLH

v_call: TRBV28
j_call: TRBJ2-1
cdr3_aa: ASSLASRSSYNEQF

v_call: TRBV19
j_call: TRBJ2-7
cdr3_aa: ASSIGGLGYEQY

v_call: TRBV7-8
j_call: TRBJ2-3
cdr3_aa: ASSLETGLGFQGTQY

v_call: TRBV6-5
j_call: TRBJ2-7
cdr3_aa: ASRTGTSYEQY

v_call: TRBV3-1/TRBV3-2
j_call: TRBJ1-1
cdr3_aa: ASSQTGGETEAF

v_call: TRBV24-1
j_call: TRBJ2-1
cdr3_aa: ATSARGSYNEQF

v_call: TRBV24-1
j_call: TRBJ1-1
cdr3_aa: ATLPGRGRTEAF

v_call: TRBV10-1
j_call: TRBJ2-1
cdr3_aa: ASSPPQF

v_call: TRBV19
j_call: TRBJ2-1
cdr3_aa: ASIFKSGLAGDNEQF

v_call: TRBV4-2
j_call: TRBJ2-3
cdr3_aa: ASSQEPSGRAEADTQY

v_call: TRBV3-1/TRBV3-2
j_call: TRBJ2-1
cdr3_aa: ASSQVAEQF

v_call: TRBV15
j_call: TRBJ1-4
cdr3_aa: ATSSRAVLNEKLF

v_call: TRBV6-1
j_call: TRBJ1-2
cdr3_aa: ASSGRTGRDYGYT

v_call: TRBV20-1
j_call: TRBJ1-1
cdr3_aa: SASGTGKGTEAF

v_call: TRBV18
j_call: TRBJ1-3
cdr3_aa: ASSPLPGNTIY

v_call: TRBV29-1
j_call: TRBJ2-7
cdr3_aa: SVEDRKSYEQY

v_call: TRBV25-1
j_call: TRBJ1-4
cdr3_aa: ASRGTDEKLF

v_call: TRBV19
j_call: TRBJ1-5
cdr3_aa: ASSMAGGPEPQH

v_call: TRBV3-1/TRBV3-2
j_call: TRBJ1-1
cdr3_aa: ASSQVPVNTEAF

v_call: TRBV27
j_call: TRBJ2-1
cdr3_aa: ASRGLAGAVEQF

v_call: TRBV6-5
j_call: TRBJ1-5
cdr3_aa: ASRLSGDPEPQH

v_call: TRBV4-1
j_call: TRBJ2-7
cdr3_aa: ASSTDRDLINEQY

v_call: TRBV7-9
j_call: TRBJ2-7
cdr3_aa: ASSPWAGAYEQY

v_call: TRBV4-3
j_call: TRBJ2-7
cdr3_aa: ASSPRTSGRVEQY

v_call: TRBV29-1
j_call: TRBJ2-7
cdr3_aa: SALAGVGYEQY

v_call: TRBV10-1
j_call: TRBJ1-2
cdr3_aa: ASNGPPEGNYGYT

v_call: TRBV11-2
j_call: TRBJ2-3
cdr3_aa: ASSFNQGATDTQY

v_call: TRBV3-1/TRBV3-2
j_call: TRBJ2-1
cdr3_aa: ASSQIEGPGSGQF